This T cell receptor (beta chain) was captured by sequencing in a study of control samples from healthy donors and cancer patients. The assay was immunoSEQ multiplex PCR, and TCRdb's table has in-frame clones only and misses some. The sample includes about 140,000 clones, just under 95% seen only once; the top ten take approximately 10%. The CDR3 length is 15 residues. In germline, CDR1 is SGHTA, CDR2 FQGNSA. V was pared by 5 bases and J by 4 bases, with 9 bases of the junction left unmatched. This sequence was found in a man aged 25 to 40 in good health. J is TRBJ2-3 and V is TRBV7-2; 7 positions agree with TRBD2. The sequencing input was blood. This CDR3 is CASSLKGLSSDTQYF. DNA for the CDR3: TGTGCCAGCAGCCTTAAGGGACTATCATCAGATACGCAGTATTTT.